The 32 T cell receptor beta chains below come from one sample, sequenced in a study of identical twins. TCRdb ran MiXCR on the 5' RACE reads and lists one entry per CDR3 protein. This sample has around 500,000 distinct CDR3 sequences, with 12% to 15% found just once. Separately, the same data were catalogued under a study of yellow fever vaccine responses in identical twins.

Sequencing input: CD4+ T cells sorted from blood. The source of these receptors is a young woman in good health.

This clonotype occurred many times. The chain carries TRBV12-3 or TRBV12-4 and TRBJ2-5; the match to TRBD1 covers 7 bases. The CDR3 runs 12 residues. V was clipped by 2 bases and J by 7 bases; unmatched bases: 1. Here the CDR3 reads CASSLRQGTQYF. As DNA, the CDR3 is TGTGCCAGCAGTTTACGACAGGGGACCCAGTACTTC.

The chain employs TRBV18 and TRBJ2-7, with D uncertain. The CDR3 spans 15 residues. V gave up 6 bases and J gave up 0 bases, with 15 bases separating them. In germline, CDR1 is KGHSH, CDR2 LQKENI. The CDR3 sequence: CASSAVGQSSYEQYF. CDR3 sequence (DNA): TGTGCCAGCTCTGCCGTTGGGCAGAGCTCCTACGAGCAGTACTTC.

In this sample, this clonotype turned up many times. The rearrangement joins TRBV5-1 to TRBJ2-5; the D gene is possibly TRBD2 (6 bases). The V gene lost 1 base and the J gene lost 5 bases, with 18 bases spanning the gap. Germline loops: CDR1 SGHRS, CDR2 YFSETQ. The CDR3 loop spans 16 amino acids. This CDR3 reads CASSLTSSGVWETQYF. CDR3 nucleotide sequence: TGCGCCAGCAGCTTGACAAGTTCGGGGGTTTGGGAGACCCAGTACTTC.

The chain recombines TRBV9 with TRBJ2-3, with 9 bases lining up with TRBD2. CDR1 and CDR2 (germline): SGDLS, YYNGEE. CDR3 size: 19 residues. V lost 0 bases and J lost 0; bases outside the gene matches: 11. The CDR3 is CASSVATSGGTPSTDTQYF. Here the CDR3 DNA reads TGTGCCAGCAGCGTAGCTACCAGCGGGGGGACCCCTAGCACAGATACGCAGTATTTT.

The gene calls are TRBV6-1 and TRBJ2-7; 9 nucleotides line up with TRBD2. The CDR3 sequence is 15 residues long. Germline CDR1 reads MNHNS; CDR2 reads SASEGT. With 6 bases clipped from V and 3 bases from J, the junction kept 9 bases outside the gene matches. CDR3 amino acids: CASRNRASGVYEQYF. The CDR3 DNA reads TGTGCCAGCAGGAATAGGGCTAGCGGGGTCTACGAGCAGTACTTC.

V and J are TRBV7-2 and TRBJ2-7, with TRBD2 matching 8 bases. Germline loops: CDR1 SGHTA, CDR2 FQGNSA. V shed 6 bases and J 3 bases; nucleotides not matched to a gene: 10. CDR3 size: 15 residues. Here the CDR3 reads CASRPTGRADYEQYF. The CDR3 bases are TGTGCCAGCAGACCCACCGGGAGGGCCGACTACGAGCAGTACTTC.

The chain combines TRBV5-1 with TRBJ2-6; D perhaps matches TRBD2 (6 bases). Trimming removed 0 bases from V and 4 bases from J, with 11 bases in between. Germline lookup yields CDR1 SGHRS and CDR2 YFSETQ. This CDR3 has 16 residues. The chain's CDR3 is CASSLGRDSGANVLTF. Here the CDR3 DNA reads TGCGCCAGCAGCTTGGGGAGGGACTCCGGGGCCAACGTCCTGACTTTC.

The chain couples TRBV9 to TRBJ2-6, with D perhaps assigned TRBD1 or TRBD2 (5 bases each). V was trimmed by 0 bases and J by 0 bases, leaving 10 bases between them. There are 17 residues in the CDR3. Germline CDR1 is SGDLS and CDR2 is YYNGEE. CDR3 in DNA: TGTGCCAGCAGCGTAGTTGAGGGGAGCTCTGGGGCCAACGTCCTGACTTTC. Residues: CASSVVEGSSGANVLTF.

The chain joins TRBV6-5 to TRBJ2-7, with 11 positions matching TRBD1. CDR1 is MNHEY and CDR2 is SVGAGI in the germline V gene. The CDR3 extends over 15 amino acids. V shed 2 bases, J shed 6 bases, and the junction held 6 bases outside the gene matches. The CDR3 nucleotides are TGTGCCAGCAGTTACCCGGCGGGACAGGGGGGCGAGCAGTACTTC. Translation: CASSYPAGQGGEQYF.

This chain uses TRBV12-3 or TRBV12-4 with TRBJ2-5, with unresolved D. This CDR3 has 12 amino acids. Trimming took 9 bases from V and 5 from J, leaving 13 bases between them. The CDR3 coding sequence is TGTGCCAGTGCCGTGTATCCGGAGACCCAGTACTTC. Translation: CASAVYPETQYF.

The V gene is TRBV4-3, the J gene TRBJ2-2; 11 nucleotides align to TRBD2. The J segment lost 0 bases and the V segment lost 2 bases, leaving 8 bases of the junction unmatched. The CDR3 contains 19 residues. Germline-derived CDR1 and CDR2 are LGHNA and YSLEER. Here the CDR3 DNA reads TGCGCCAGCAGCCAATCCTTACTAGCGGGGGCCGCGAACACCGGGGAGCTGTTTTTT. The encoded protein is CASSQSLLAGAANTGELFF.

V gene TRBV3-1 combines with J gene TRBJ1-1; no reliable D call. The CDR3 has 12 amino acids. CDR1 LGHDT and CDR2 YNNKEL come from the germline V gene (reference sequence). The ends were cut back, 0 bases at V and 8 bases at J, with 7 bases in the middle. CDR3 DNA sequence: TGTGCCAGCAGCCAAGATCTTGGGGAAGCTTTCTTT. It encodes CASSQDLGEAFF.

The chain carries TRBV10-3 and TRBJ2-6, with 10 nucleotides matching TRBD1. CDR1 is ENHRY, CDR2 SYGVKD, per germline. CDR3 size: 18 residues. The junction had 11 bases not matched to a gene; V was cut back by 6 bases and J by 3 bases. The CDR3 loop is CAISPGDRGFGGANVLTF. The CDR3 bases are TGTGCCATCAGCCCTGGGGACAGGGGTTTCGGTGGGGCCAACGTCCTGACTTTC.

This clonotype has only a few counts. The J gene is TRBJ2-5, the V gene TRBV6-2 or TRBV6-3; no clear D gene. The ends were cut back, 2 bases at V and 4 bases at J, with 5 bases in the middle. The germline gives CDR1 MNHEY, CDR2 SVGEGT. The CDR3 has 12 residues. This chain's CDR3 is CASSYARETQYF. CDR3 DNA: TGTGCCAGCAGTTACGCGAGAGAGACCCAGTACTTC.

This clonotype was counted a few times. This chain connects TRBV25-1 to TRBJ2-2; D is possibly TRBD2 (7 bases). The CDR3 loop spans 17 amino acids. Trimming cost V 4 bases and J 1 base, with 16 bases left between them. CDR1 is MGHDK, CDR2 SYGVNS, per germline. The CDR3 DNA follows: TGTGCCAGCAGTGGATGGGGGGGGCAAAGGAACACCGGGGAGCTGTTTTTT. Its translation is CASSGWGGQRNTGELFF.

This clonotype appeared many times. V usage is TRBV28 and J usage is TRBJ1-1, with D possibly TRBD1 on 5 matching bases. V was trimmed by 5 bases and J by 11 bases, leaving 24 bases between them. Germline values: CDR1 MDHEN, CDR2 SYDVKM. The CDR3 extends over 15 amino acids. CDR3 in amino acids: CASSPQRDARRAAFF. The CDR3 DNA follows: TGTGCCAGCAGTCCCCAACGGGACGCCAGACGGGCTGCTTTCTTT.

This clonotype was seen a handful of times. CDR3 coding DNA: TGCGCCAGCAGCTTGGGGGGGACAGACGGGGAGCTGTTTTTT. The encoded protein is CASSLGGTDGELFF. This chain connects TRBV5-1 to TRBJ2-2, with 7 bases identical to TRBD1. The ends lost 0 bases at V and 7 bases at J; junction bases unmatched: 3. Germline CDR1 SGHRS, CDR2 YFSETQ. This CDR3 spans 14 amino acids.

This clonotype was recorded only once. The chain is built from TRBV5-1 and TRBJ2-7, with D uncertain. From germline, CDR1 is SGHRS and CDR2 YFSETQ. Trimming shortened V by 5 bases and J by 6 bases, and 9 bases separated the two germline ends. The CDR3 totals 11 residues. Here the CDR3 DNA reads TGCGCCAGCAGTTTTGATCGCGAGCAGTACTTC. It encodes CASSFDREQYF.

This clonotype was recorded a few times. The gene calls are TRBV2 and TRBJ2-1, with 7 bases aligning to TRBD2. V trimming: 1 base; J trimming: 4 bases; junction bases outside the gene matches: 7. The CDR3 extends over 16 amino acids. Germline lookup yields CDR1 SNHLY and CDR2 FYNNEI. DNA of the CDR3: TGTGCCAGCAGTGAAGAGAAGGGACTATCGTACAATGAGCAGTTCTTC. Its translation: CASSEEKGLSYNEQFF. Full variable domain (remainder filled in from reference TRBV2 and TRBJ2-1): EPEVTQTPSHQVTQMGQEVILRCVPISNHLYFYWYRQILGQKVEFLVSFYNNEISEKSEIFDDQFSVERPDGSNFTLKIRSTKLEDSAMYFCASSEEKGLSYNEQFFGPGTRLTVL.

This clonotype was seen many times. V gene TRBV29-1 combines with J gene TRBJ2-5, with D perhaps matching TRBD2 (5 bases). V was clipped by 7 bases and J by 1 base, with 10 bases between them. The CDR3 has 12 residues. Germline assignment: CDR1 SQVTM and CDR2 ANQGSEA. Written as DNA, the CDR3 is TGCAGCGGAACCGGGATCCAAGAGACCCAGTACTTC. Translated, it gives CSGTGIQETQYF.

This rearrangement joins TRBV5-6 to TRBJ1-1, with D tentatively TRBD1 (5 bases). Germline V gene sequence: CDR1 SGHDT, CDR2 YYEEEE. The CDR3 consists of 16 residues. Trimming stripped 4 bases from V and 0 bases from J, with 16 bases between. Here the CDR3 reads CASSPPRRALNTEAFF. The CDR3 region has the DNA TGTGCCAGCAGCCCCCCCCGCAGGGCTTTGAACACTGAAGCTTTCTTT.

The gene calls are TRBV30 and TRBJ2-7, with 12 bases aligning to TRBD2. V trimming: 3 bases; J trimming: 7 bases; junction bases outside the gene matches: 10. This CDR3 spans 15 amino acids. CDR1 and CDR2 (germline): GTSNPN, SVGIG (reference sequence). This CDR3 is CAWRPAGLAGREQYF. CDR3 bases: TGTGCCTGGAGACCAGCAGGACTAGCGGGACGGGAGCAGTACTTC.

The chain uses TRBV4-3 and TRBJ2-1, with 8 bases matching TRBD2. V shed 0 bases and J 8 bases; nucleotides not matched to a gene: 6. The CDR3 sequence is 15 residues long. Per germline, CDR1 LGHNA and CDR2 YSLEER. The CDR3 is CASSQELAVGDEQFF. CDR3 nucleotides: TGCGCCAGCAGCCAAGAACTAGCGGTCGGGGATGAGCAGTTCTTC.

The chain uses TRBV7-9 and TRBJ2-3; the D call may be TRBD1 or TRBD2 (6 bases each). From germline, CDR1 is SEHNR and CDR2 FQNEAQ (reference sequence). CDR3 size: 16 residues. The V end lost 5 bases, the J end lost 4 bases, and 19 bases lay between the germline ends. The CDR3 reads CASSTKGGTPPDTQYF. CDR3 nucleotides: TGTGCCAGCAGCACGAAGGGGGGAACCCCCCCAGATACGCAGTATTTT.

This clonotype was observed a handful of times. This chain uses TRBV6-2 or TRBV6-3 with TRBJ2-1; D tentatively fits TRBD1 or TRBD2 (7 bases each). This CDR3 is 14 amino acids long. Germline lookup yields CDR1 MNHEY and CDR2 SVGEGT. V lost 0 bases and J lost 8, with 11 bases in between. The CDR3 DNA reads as TGTGCCAGCAGTTACTCGGGAGGGGGCCATGAGCAGTTCTTC. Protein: CASSYSGGGHEQFF.

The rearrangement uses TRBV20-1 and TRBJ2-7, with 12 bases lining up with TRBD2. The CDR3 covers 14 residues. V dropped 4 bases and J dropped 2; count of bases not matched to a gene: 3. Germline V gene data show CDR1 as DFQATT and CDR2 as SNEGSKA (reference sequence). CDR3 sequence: CSATGLAGTYEQYF. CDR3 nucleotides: TGCAGTGCTACCGGACTAGCGGGAACCTACGAGCAGTACTTC.

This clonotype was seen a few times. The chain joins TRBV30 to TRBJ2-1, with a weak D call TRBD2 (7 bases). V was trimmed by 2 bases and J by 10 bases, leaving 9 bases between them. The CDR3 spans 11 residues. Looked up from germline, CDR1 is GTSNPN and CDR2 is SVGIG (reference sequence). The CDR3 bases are TGTGCCTGGAGTAAGGGGGGGGAGCAGTTCTTC. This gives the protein CAWSKGGEQFF.

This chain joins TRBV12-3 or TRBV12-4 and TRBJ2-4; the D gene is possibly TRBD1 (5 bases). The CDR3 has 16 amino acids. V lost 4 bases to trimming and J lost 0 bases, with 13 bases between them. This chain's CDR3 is CASSSGHDRAKNIQYF. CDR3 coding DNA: TGTGCCAGCAGTTCCGGACACGACCGAGCCAAAAACATTCAGTACTTC.

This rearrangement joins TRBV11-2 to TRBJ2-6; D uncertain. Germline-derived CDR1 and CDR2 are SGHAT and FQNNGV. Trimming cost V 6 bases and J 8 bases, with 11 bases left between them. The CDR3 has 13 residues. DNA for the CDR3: TGTGCCAGCAGACCAACCTCCTCCAACGTCCTGACTTTC. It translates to CASRPTSSNVLTF.

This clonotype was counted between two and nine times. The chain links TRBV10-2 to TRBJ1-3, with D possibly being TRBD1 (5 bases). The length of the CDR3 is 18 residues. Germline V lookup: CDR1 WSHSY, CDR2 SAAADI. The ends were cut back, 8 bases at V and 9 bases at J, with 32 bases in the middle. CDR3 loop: CASRLMAAGSRGHGTIYF. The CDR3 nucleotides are TGCGCCAGCCGCCTCATGGCGGCAGGGAGCCGTGGTCATGGCACCATATATTTT.

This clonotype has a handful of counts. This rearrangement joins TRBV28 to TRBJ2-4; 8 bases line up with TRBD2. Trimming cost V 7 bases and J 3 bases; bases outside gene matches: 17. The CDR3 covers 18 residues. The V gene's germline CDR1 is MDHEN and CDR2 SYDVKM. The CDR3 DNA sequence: TGTGCCAGCAAGTCGGGGGGGTCCGGGGCGCTGGGCAAAAACATTCAGTACTTC. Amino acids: CASKSGGSGALGKNIQYF.

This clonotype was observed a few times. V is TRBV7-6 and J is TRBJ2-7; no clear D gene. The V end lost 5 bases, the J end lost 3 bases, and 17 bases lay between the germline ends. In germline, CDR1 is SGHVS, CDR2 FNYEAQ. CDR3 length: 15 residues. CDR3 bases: TGTGCCAGCAGCCCAGACCTTTCCCCCTTCTACGAGCAGTACTTC. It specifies CASSPDLSPFYEQYF.